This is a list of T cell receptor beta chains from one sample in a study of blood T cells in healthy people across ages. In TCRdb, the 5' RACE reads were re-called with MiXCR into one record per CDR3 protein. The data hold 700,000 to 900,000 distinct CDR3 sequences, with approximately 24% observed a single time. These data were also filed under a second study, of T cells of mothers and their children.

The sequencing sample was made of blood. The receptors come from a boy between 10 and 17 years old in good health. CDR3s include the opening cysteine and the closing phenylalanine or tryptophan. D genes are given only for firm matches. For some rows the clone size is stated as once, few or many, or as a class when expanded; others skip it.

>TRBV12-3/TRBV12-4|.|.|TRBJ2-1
CASSLARTYNEQFF
TGTGCCAGCAGTTTAGCGCGAACCTACAATGAGCAGTTCTTC
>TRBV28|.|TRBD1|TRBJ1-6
CASSSAGVPGQGSPLHF
TGTGCCAGCAGTTCCGCTGGGGTCCCGGGACAGGGGTCACCCCTCCACTTT
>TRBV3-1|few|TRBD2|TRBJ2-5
CASLRTSGGSDQYF
TGTGCCAGTCTCCGAACTAGCGGGGGAAGTGACCAGTACTTC
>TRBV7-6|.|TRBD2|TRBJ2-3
CASSPLASGGLAGDTQYF
TGTGCCAGCAGCCCCCTGGCTAGCGGGGGCCTAGCGGGAGATACGCAGTATTTT
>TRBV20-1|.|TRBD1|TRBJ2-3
CSARLRTGPAFDTQYF
TGCAGTGCTAGACTAAGGACAGGCCCCGCTTTTGATACGCAGTATTTT
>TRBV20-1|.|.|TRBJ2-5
CSARETGGETQYF
TGCAGTGCTAGAGAAACAGGAGGGGAGACCCAGTACTTC
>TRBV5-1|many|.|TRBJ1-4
CASSLAGTNEKLFF
TGCGCCAGCAGCTTGGCCGGGACAAACGAAAAACTGTTTTTT
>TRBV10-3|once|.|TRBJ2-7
CAIRTHSYEQYF
TGTGCCATCCGGACACACTCCTACGAGCAGTACTTC
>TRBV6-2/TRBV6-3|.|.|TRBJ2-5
CASSYVITEETQYF
TGTGCCAGCAGTTACGTAATTACTGAAGAGACCCAGTACTTC
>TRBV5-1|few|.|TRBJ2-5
CASSLAGTRGQETQYF
TGCGCCAGCAGCTTGGCCGGGACTCGGGGACAAGAGACCCAGTACTTC
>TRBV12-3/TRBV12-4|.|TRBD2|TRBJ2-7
CASSSSGGGHYEQYF
TGTGCCAGCAGTTCCTCCGGGGGGGGCCACTACGAGCAGTACTTC
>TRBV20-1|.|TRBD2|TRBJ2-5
CSAPETGGGGETQYF
TGCAGTGCCCCCGAGACGGGGGGGGGCGGAGAGACCCAGTACTTC
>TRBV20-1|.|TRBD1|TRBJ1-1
CSASLTGGLTEAFF
TGCAGTGCTAGTCTGACAGGGGGCCTCACTGAAGCTTTCTTT
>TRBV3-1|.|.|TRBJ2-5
CASSPTINLRETQYF
TGTGCCAGCAGCCCGACCATCAACCTTCGGGAGACCCAGTACTTC
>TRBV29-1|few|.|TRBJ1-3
CSVGTGNTIYF
TGCAGCGTTGGTACTGGAAACACCATATATTTT
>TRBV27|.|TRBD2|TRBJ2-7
CASSLGLAGSVYEQYF
TGTGCCAGCAGTCTTGGACTAGCGGGGAGTGTGTACGAGCAGTACTTC
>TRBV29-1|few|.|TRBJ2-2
CTRRNGELFF
TGCACCCGACGCAACGGGGAGCTGTTTTTT
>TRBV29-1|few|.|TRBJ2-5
CSVGVGQSKAETQYF
TGCAGCGTTGGGGTAGGACAGTCGAAAGCGGAGACCCAGTACTTC
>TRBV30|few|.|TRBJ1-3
CAGGPGNTIYF
TGTGCCGGGGGGCCTGGAAACACCATATATTTT
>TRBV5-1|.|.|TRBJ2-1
CASSPLPGNEQFF
TGCGCCAGCAGCCCCTTGCCGGGAAACGAGCAGTTCTTC
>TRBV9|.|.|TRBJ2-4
CASSVEGGFAKNIQYF
TGTGCCAGCAGCGTAGAGGGGGGTTTTGCCAAAAACATTCAGTACTTC
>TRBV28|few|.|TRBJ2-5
CASNHGLQETQYF
TGTGCCAGCAACCACGGCCTCCAGGAGACCCAGTACTTC
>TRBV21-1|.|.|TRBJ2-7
CASSKGWYIGMDEQYF
TGTGCCAGCAGCAAAGGTTGGTACATTGGGATGGACGAGCAGTACTTC
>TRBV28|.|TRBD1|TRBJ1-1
CASSQGGRRNTEAFF
TGTGCCAGCAGTCAGGGGGGACGGCGGAACACTGAAGCTTTCTTT
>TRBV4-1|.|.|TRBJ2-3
CASSQDWEGGQADTQYF
TGCGCCAGCAGCCAAGATTGGGAGGGGGGGCAAGCAGATACGCAGTATTTT
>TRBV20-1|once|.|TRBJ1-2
CSAPGDYGYTF
TGCAGTGCGCCAGGGGACTATGGCTACACCTTC
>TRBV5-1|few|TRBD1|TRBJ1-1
CASSIQGPNTGAFF
TGCGCCAGCAGCATACAGGGGCCTAACACTGGAGCTTTCTTT
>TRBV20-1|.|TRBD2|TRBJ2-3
CSARETSGSLSTDTQYF
TGCAGTGCTAGGGAGACTAGCGGCTCTTTGAGCACAGATACGCAGTATTTT
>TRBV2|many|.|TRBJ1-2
CASSEARGQRLDGYTF
TGTGCCAGCAGTGAAGCCCGTGGGCAGCGCCTCGACGGCTACACCTTC
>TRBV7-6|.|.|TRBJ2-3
CASSLEGGTTDTQYF
TGTGCCAGCAGCCTAGAGGGTGGCACTACAGATACGCAGTATTTT
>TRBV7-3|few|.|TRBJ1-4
CASSLTSRAGEKLFF
TGTGCCAGCAGCTTAACTTCCAGGGCCGGTGAAAAACTGTTTTTT
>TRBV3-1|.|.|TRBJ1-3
CASSQSGIGNTIYF
TGTGCCAGCAGCCAATCCGGGATCGGAAACACCATATATTTT
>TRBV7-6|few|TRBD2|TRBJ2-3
CASSAFVAGGSTDTQYF
TGTGCCAGCAGCGCCTTTGTAGCGGGAGGCTCCACAGATACGCAGTATTTT
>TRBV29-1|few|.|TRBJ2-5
CSVEGSQETQYF
TGCAGCGTTGAAGGTTCCCAAGAGACCCAGTACTTC
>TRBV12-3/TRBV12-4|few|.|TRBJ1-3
CASRATGLSGNTIYF
TGTGCCAGCAGGGCGACAGGTCTTTCTGGAAACACCATATATTTT
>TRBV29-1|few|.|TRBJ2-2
CSVERLEDTGELFF
TGCAGCGTTGAGAGGCTAGAAGACACCGGGGAGCTGTTTTTT
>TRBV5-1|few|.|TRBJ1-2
CASSLDPALDGYTF
TGCGCCAGCAGCTTGGATCCAGCCCTCGATGGCTACACCTTC
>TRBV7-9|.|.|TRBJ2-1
CASIPGLHGNEQFF
TGTGCCAGCATCCCGGGCCTCCACGGCAATGAGCAGTTCTTC
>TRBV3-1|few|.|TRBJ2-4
CASSHTRNIQYF
TGTGCCAGCAGCCATACAAGAAACATTCAGTACTTC
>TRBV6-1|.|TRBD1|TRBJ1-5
CASRRTGGSSNQPQHF
TGTGCCAGCAGGAGGACAGGGGGATCTAGCAATCAGCCCCAGCATTTT
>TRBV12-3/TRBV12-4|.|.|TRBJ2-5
CASSFVRAPLDF
TGTGCCAGCAGTTTTGTGAGGGCCCCCCTGGACTTC
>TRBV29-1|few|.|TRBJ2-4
CSVEGGAYIQYF
TGCAGCGTTGAAGGGGGCGCATACATTCAGTACTTC
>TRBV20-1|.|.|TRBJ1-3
CSAIRMISGNTIYF
TGCAGTGCTATCAGAATGATCTCTGGAAACACCATATATTTT
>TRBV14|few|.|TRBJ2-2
CASSQDEGAGTTGELFF
TGTGCCAGCAGCCAAGATGAAGGGGCCGGTACCACCGGGGAGCTGTTTTTT
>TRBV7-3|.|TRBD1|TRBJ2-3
CASSFTGGDTQYF
TGTGCCAGCAGCTTTACAGGGGGCGATACGCAGTATTTT
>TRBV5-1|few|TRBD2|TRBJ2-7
CASSLKAGNSYEQYF
TGCGCCAGCAGCTTGAAAGCGGGGAACTCCTACGAGCAGTACTTC
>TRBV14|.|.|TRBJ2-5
CASSQGPHGGETQYF
TGTGCCAGCAGCCAAGGGCCTCACGGGGGAGAGACCCAGTACTTC
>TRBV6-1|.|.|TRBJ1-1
CASSRKNTEAFF
TGTGCCAGCAGTAGAAAGAACACTGAAGCTTTCTTT